Following are 31 T cell receptor beta chains from one sample sequenced in a study of spatial heterogeneity in lung cancer. Whole-study findings and limits: Counts of expanded intratumoral alpha and beta TCRs tracked tumor mutation counts.

Their antigens remain unidentified. TCRdb called the 5' RACE reads again in MiXCR, with one record for every CDR3 protein. The sample shows thousands of distinct CDR3 sequences, roughly 9.7% of them seen only once. Time point noted: sample taken at primary tumor resection. The starting material was lung tumor tissue, obtained at surgery. The receptor set was obtained from a female donor with early-stage non-small cell lung cancer.

By frequency in the sample, this clonotype is medium-sized (0.01 to 0.1%). The chain combines TRBV6-5 with TRBJ2-4; 8 nucleotides match TRBD2. Germline V CDR1 and CDR2: MNHEY, SVGAGI. Trimming at V came to 5 bases and at J to 2 bases, leaving 5 bases not matched to a gene. The CDR3 extends over 15 amino acids. In DNA form, the CDR3 reads TGTGCCAGCAGTCCGGGCGGGGGGACCAAAAACATTCAGTACTTC. Translating gives CASSPGGGTKNIQYF.

In its sample, this clonotype is medium-sized. The chain has TRBV30 and TRBJ2-3, with TRBD2 as a possible D gene (6 bases). The CDR3 contains 13 residues. Germline CDR1 and CDR2: GTSNPN and SVGIG (reference sequence). V lost 8 bases, J lost 1 base, and 13 bases lay in between. Written as DNA, the CDR3 is TGTGCCGCGGAGGGGATTGGCACAGATACGCAGTATTTT. Its protein product is CAAEGIGTDTQYF.

The table lists this clonotype with many counts. The V and J genes are TRBV24-1 and TRBJ2-7; 8 nucleotides match TRBD1. Germline loops: CDR1 KGHDR, CDR2 SFDVKD. V shed 4 bases, J shed 2 bases, and the junction held 12 bases outside the gene matches. The CDR3 contains 17 residues. CDR3 bases: TGTGCCACCAGTGAGGGTAAAGACAGGGGCCCTACCTACGAGCAGTACTTC. Translation: CATSEGKDRGPTYEQYF.

This clonotype is labeled medium-sized. The chain couples TRBV18 to TRBJ2-2, with D hard to call. CDR1 and CDR2 (germline): KGHSH, LQKENI. V was cut by 6 bases and J by 4 bases, with 12 bases left in between. This CDR3 is 14 amino acids long. CDR3: CASSPQASTGELFF. The CDR3 DNA reads as TGTGCCAGCTCCCCGCAGGCCTCCACCGGGGAGCTGTTTTTT.

This clonotype is categorized as medium-sized (0.01 to 0.1%). The chain employs TRBV12-3 or TRBV12-4 and TRBJ2-3; 8 bases match TRBD2. V lost 4 bases, J lost 5 bases, and 5 bases stayed unmatched. The CDR3 totals 14 residues. CDR3 sequence reads: CASSSRGGEDTQYF. Written as DNA, the CDR3 is TGTGCCAGCAGTTCACGGGGGGGCGAAGATACGCAGTATTTT.

This clonotype is medium-sized (0.01 to 0.1%). The chain joins TRBV4-3 to TRBJ2-1, with D possibly being TRBD1 (6 bases). CDR1 is LGHNA and CDR2 is YSLEER in the germline V gene. CDR3 length: 13 residues. V was cut by 2 bases and J by 11 bases, with 13 bases left in between. The CDR3 spells CASSQTRTAKQFF. CDR3 DNA: TGCGCCAGCAGCCAAACCCGGACAGCAAAGCAGTTCTTC.

By frequency in the sample, this clonotype is medium-sized. The rearrangement uses TRBV7-9 and TRBJ2-5; D is perhaps TRBD1 (5 bases). Between the trimmed V and J ends, which lost 5 bases and 7 bases, there was a span of 17 bases. CDR1 and CDR2 from the germline V gene are SEHNR and FQNEAQ (reference sequence). This CDR3 region has 14 residues. This CDR3 reads CASSIQQGQGTQYF. The CDR3 coding sequence is TGTGCCAGCAGCATCCAGCAGGGTCAGGGGACCCAGTACTTC. The full variable domain, completed using reference TRBV7-9 and TRBJ2-5, is DTGVSQNPRHKITKRGQNVTFRCDPISEHNRLYWYRQTLGQGPEFLTYFQNEAQLEKSRLLSDRFSAERPKGSFSTLEIQRTEQGDSAMYLCASSIQQGQGTQYFGPGTRLLVL.

In this sample, this clonotype is medium-sized. The chain couples TRBV5-4 to TRBJ2-7, with 7 bases fitting TRBD2. CDR1 is SGHNT, CDR2 YYREEE, per germline (reference sequence). The CDR3 runs 15 residues. J lost 5 bases, V lost 0 bases, and 8 bases had no gene match. The CDR3: CASSLGHLGRDEQYF. The CDR3 DNA is TGTGCCAGCAGCTTGGGGCACTTGGGGAGGGACGAGCAGTACTTC.

In this sample, this clonotype is medium-sized. This chain joins TRBV3-2 and TRBJ2-3; the DNA was not compared with TRBD2, the D call given in the table. TRBV3-2 represents a pseudogene. The CDR3 runs to 15 residues. This CDR3 is CASTQRLAGTDTQYF. CDR3 DNA sequence: TGTGCCAGCACCCAGAGACTAGCGGGCACAGATACGCAGTATTTT.

This clonotype was recorded at least ten times. This chain connects TRBV7-2 to TRBJ2-2; no definite D call. The CDR3 contains 13 residues. CDR1 is SGHTA, CDR2 FQGNSA, per germline. The V end was cut by 5 bases, the J end by 5 bases, with 9 bases between. The CDR3 DNA follows: TGTGCCAGCAGCCCCCCCCGGACCGGGGAGCTGTTTTTT. Translated, it gives CASSPPRTGELFF.

This clonotype is classed as large. This chain joins TRBV5-1 and TRBJ2-2; D unclear. V gave up 6 bases and J gave up 2 bases, with 8 bases separating them. Germline V gene lookup returns CDR1 SGHRS and CDR2 YFSETQ. The CDR3 covers 13 residues. The CDR3 sequence is CASTLPNTGELFF. The CDR3 DNA reads TGCGCCAGCACCCTTCCCAACACCGGGGAGCTGTTTTTT.

This clonotype is medium-sized. This chain joins TRBV9 and TRBJ1-1; 9 bases match TRBD1. Germline loops: CDR1 SGDLS, CDR2 YYNGEE. V was clipped by 3 bases and J by 5 bases; unmatched bases: 5. CDR3 length equals 14 residues. CDR3 loop: CASSAGTGRTEAFF. CDR3 DNA: TGTGCCAGCAGCGCCGGGACAGGGAGGACTGAAGCTTTCTTT.

This clonotype is medium-sized (0.01 to 0.1%) within its sample. The J gene is TRBJ2-3, the V gene TRBV2; unclear D gene. The length of the CDR3 is 14 residues. V dropped 7 bases and J dropped 1 base, with 12 bases sitting between them. Germline V gives CDR1 SNHLY, CDR2 FYNNEI. CDR3 DNA: TGTGCCAGCAAATCGAGCAGACGCACAGATACGCAGTATTTT. Translation gives CASKSSRRTDTQYF.

V gene TRBV7-2 combines with J gene TRBJ1-6; D possibly corresponds to TRBD1 (5 bases). V gave up 4 bases and J gave up 9 bases, with 13 bases separating them. The CDR3 is made up of 14 amino acids. The germline CDR1 and CDR2 sequences are SGHTA and FQGNSA. The CDR3 loop reads CASSYRDLSSPLHF. CDR3 nucleotide sequence: TGTGCCAGCAGCTACCGGGACCTTAGTTCACCCCTCCACTTT.

This clonotype was counted ten times or more. This chain connects TRBV5-4 to TRBJ2-3, with D possibly matching TRBD1 (5 bases). Germline CDR1 reads SGHNT; CDR2 reads YYREEE (reference sequence). The V and J ends lost 5 bases and 4 bases respectively, with 20 bases between them. The CDR3 extends over 16 amino acids. CDR3 protein: CASRDDLQVVADTQYF. DNA of the CDR3: TGTGCCAGCAGAGACGATTTACAGGTTGTGGCAGATACGCAGTATTTT.

There are many counts of this clonotype. The chain combines TRBV11-2 with TRBJ2-7; TRBD1 agrees at 11 bases. Per germline, CDR1 SGHAT and CDR2 FQNNGV. J gave up 4 bases and V 1 base, and 6 bases lay outside the gene matches. The CDR3 has 16 amino acids. The CDR3 spells CASSLAPGQGGYEQYF. The CDR3 region has the DNA TGTGCCAGCAGCTTAGCCCCGGGACAGGGGGGTTACGAGCAGTACTTC.

This clonotype qualifies as medium-sized. This chain uses TRBV7-3 with TRBJ2-7, with TRBD2 matching 9 bases. Germline V gene lookup returns CDR1 SGHTA and CDR2 FQGTGA. Losses at the gene ends were 2 bases for V and 5 bases for J; bases not matched to a gene: 4. This CDR3 contains 14 residues. The CDR3 sequence: CASSLAGGHNEQYF. The CDR3 coding sequence is TGTGCCAGCAGCTTAGCGGGGGGGCACAACGAGCAGTACTTC.

V and J are TRBV20-1 and TRBJ1-4; no clear D. The CDR3 extends over 11 amino acids. Trimming took 1 base from V and 7 from J, leaving 4 bases between them. Germline loops: CDR1 DFQATT, CDR2 SNEGSKA (reference sequence). The CDR3 DNA sequence: TGCAGTGCTAGAGTCGTTGAAAAACTGTTTTTT. It encodes CSARVVEKLFF.

By frequency in the sample, this clonotype is medium-sized. The chain carries TRBV30 and TRBJ2-7; a possible D gene is TRBD1 (5 bases). The CDR3 runs to 14 residues. The V end lost 2 bases, the J end lost 4 bases, and 15 bases lay between the germline ends. The V gene's germline CDR1 is GTSNPN and CDR2 SVGIG (reference sequence). CDR3 loop: CAWSTQIRGYEQYF. CDR3 bases: TGTGCCTGGAGTACTCAGATTAGGGGTTACGAGCAGTACTTC.

This clonotype ranks as medium-sized. As DNA, the CDR3 is TGTGCCAGTAGTATACTAGCGGGGGCCCAAGAGACCCAGTACTTC. It specifies CASSILAGAQETQYF. The chain carries TRBV19 and TRBJ2-5, with 10 positions matching TRBD2. The germline V gene has CDR1 LNHDA and CDR2 SQIVND (reference sequence). The CDR3 contains 15 residues. Germline trimming cut 2 bases from V and 1 base from J; bases unmatched to any gene: 1. The whole variable domain, remainder taken from reference TRBV19 and TRBJ2-5, is DGGITQSPKYLFRKEGQNVTLSCEQNLNHDAMYWYRQDPGQGLRLIYYSQIVNDFQKGDIAEGYSVSREKKESFPLTVTSAQKNPTAFYLCASSILAGAQETQYFGPGTRLLVL.

This clonotype was found once. The chain links TRBV12-3 or TRBV12-4 to TRBJ1-6, with D hard to call. The CDR3 runs 12 residues. V was clipped by 6 bases and J by 7 bases, with 7 bases between them. CDR3 loop: CASRNGNSPLHF. The CDR3 DNA follows: TGTGCCAGCAGGAATGGAAATTCACCCCTCCACTTT.

This clonotype rates as medium-sized. The germline gene is not matched at one end of the junction; a read error may be the cause. The chain links TRBV6-1 to TRBJ2-4, with D maybe TRBD1 (5 bases). Per the germline V gene, CDR1 is MNHNS and CDR2 is SASEGT. The length of the CDR3 is 13 residues. CDR3 in amino acids: CASSGPDSDDRDF. The CDR3 bases are TGTGCCAGCAGTGGTCCCGACAGTGACGATAGGGACTTC.

This clonotype ranks as medium-sized (0.01 to 0.1%). This chain uses TRBV20-1 with TRBJ2-3; possibly TRBD1 or TRBD2 for D (5 bases each). Between the trimmed V and J ends, which lost 6 bases and 1 base, there was a span of 11 bases. CDR3 length equals 13 residues. Germline CDR1 DFQATT, CDR2 SNEGSKA (reference sequence). CDR3 sequence reads: CSAGTPGTDTQYF. The CDR3 DNA sequence: TGCAGTGCCGGGACCCCGGGCACAGATACGCAGTATTTT.

This clonotype is medium-sized (0.01 to 0.1%). The chain has TRBV7-2 and TRBJ2-3; D remains ambiguous. This CDR3 has 13 residues. V was trimmed by 1 base and J by 8 bases, leaving 10 bases between them. Germline lookup yields CDR1 SGHTA and CDR2 FQGNSA. The chain's CDR3 is CASSLEATGTQYF. DNA for the CDR3: TGTGCCAGCAGCTTAGAAGCAACGGGTACGCAGTATTTT.

As regards this clonotype: This may be a read error, as it is one base from a much larger clone. The CDR3 region is CSARGSKVPPLHF. The CDR3 region has the DNA TGCAGTGCTAGAGGCTCAAAGGTTCCACCCCTCCACTTT. The chain recombines TRBV20-1 with TRBJ1-6; D unclear. Trimming removed 1 base from V and 11 bases from J, with 12 bases in between. This CDR3 has 13 amino acids. The V gene's germline CDR1 is DFQATT and CDR2 SNEGSKA (reference sequence).

This clonotype is medium-sized. This rearrangement joins TRBV4-3 to TRBJ2-5; perhaps TRBD1 as D (6 bases). There are 13 residues in the CDR3. Germline lookup yields CDR1 LGHNA and CDR2 YSLEER. V was trimmed by 5 bases and J by 3 bases, leaving 10 bases between them. This chain's CDR3 is CASSLTGKETQYF. DNA for the CDR3: TGCGCCAGCAGCTTAACAGGGAAAGAGACCCAGTACTTC.

Relative to its sample, this clonotype is medium-sized. The chain is built from TRBV28 and TRBJ2-7; D not certain. V was shortened by 7 bases and J by 4 bases, with 11 bases between the two germline ends. Germline lookup yields CDR1 MDHEN and CDR2 SYDVKM. This CDR3 contains 12 residues. CDR3 region: CASNSRRYEQYF. The CDR3 nucleotides read TGTGCCAGCAATTCGAGGAGATACGAGCAGTACTTC.

By sample fraction, this clonotype is medium-sized. The chain joins TRBV18 to TRBJ1-1; D remains ambiguous. V was pared by 6 bases and J by 1 base, with 9 bases between. Germline assignment: CDR1 KGHSH and CDR2 LQKENI. This CDR3 comprises 13 residues. CDR3 protein: CASSWSANTEAFF. In nucleotides, the CDR3 is TGTGCCAGCTCCTGGTCAGCGAACACTGAAGCTTTCTTT.

By sample share, this clonotype is medium-sized. The chain is built from TRBV10-3 and TRBJ1-1; weak D call: TRBD1 (5 bases). The germline CDR1 and CDR2 sequences are ENHRY and SYGVKD. CDR3 length equals 14 residues. The ends were cut back, 3 bases at V and 8 bases at J, with 16 bases in the middle. The CDR3: CAISDRDVRSEAFF. The CDR3 DNA sequence: TGTGCCATCAGTGACAGGGACGTCCGGTCGGAAGCTTTCTTT.

The V and J genes are TRBV20-1 and TRBJ1-1; D is possibly TRBD1 (5 bases). Germline V lookup: CDR1 DFQATT, CDR2 SNEGSKA (reference sequence). V lost 2 bases and J lost 1, with 8 bases in between. The CDR3 is 13 residues long. The CDR3, as DNA: TGCAGTGCTAGACAGGGTGCGAACACTGAAGCTTTCTTT. Its protein is CSARQGANTEAFF.

By proportion, this clonotype is medium-sized. The genes are TRBV20-1 and TRBJ1-5; D is uncertain. V lost 0 bases and J 0 bases, leaving 12 bases between the germline ends. Per germline, CDR1 DFQATT and CDR2 SNEGSKA (reference sequence). The CDR3 extends over 16 amino acids. CDR3 coding DNA: TGCAGTGCTAGAGATGGGTCGGGGTATAGCAATCAGCCCCAGCATTTT. It codes for CSARDGSGYSNQPQHF.